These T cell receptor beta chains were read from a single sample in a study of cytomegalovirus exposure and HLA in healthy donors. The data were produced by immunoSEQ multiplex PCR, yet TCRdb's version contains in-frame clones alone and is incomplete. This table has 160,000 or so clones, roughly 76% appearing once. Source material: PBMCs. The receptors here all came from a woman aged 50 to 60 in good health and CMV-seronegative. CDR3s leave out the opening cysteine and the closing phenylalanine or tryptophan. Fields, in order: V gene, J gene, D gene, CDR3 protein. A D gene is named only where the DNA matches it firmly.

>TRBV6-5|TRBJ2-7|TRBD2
ASRLSGGLSYEQY
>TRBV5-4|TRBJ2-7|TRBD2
ASSLLTSGGGEQY
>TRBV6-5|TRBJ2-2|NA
ASSPFRGVTGELF
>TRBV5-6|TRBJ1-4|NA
ASSPDRANEKLF
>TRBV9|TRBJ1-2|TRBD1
ASSSTGFSYGYT
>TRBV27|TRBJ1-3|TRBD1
ASSSATGRNTIY
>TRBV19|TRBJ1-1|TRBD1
ASMMIRGRGTEAF
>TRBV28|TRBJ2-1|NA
ASAKGWNYNEQF
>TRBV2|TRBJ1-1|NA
ASRMGFGGTEAF
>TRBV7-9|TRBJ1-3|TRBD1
ASSLGGQGSGNTIY
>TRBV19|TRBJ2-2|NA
ASSIGGRWGELF
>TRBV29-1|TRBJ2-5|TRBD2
SVEGVSGIGYETQY
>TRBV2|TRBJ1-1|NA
ASSFWNTEAF
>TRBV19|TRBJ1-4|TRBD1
ASRPTGTGGLKEKLF
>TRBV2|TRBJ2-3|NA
ASREWTIPGTQY
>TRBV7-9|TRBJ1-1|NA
ASSLSDSGAF
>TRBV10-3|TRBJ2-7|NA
AIGQQRSYEQY
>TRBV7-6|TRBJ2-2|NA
ASSITSPGELF
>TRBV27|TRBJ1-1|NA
ASSLSPGNTEAF
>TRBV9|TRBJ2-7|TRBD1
ASSVGPGQSPYEQY
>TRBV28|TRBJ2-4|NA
ASSTRTGGGNIQY
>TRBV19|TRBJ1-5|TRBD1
ASSIFRGRIQPQH
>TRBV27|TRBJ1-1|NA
ASSNRVDTEAF
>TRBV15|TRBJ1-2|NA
ATSSRRGSYGYT
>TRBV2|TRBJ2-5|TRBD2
ASSEGVSGSETQY
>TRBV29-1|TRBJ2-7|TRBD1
SAEGQGSYEQY
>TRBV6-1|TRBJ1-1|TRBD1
ASSTGVNTEAF
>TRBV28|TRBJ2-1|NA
ASTREFSYNEQF
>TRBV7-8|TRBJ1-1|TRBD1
ASGSQGARNTEAF
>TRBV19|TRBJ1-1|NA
ASRNSGSHTEAF
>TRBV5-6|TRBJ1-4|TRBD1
ASSLALQGANEKLF
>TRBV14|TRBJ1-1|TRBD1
ASSRDRGSTEAF
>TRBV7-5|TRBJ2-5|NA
ARSLAAGTSGQETQY
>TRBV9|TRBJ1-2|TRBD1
ASSVTPDRGTYGYT
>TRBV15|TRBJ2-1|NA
ATSRGFFRDRYNEQF
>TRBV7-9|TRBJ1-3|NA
SSSPWEQGVSGNTIY
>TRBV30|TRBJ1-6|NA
AWSGQGNSPLH
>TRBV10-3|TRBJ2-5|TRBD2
AISESSAGGPSFETQY
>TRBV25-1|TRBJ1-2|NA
ASSEEPPYGYT
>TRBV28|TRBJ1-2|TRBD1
ASSVPPGTGGFGYT
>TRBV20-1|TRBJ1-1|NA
SAREDGEAF
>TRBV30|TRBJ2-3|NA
AWSARLNTQY
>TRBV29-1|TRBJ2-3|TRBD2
SAVPGLAGTDTQY
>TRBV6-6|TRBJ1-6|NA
ASSPRTAVGSPLH
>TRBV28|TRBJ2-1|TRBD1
ASSTGQLSSYNEQF
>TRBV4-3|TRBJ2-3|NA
ASSHSGASTDTQY
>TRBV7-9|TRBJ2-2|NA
ASSSRELRNTGELF